A single sample is the source of the 23 T cell receptor beta chains below, sequenced in a study of OX40 agonist ivuxolimab in advanced cancers. Method: immunoSEQ multiplex PCR; TCRdb's copy keeps in-frame clones and lacks some. The table shows 48,000 or so clones, with roughly 77% occurring only once. The starting material was CD4+ or CD8+ T cells sorted from blood, obtained in a trial of the OX40 agonist ivuxolimab. These receptors were obtained from an adult with an advanced solid tumor such as melanoma, head and neck, liver or kidney cancer.

The chain links TRBV5-1 to TRBJ2-7; 10 nucleotides agree with TRBD1. Germline V lookup: CDR1 SGHRS, CDR2 YFSETQ. CDR3 length equals 14 residues. V dropped 1 base and J dropped 7; count of bases not matched to a gene: 5. In DNA, the CDR3 is TGCGCCAGCAGCTTGAGACAGGGGGCCGGGGAGCAGTACTTC. Protein: CASSLRQGAGEQYF.

The genes are TRBV6-6 and TRBJ2-7; 9 nucleotides align to TRBD1. V dropped 5 bases and J dropped 5; count of bases not matched to a gene: 4. CDR1 is MNHNY and CDR2 is SVGAGI in the germline V gene (reference sequence). This CDR3 has 13 amino acids. This chain's CDR3 is CASSPGQGNEQYF. As DNA, the CDR3 is TGTGCCAGCAGTCCCGGACAGGGGAACGAGCAGTACTTC.

This clone is medium-sized (0.01 to 0.1%) by share. Additional DNA sequences in this sample encode the identical CDR3. The chain combines TRBV29-1 with TRBJ2-7; 11 bases are a match to TRBD1. This CDR3 spans 13 amino acids. J lost 4 bases, V lost 5 bases, and 4 bases had no gene match. Per the germline V gene, CDR1 is SQVTM and CDR2 is ANQGSEA. DNA for the CDR3: TGCAGCGTTAGGACAGGGGGCTTTTACGAGCAGTACTTC. This encodes CSVRTGGFYEQYF.

This clone was counted once. CDR3 region: CASRGGTGELFF. The DNA of the CDR3 is TGCGCCAGCAGGGGCGGCACCGGGGAGCTGTTTTTT. The chain uses TRBV5-1 and TRBJ2-2; no reliable D call. CDR1 and CDR2 (germline): SGHRS, YFSETQ. V was shortened by 5 bases and J by 4 bases, with 6 bases between the two germline ends. The CDR3 is 12 amino acids.

The V and J genes are TRBV4-3 and TRBJ2-7, with a weak D call TRBD2 (5 bases). V lost 0 bases to trimming and J lost 7 bases, with 13 bases between them. Per germline, CDR1 LGHNA and CDR2 YSLEER. The CDR3 runs 14 residues. The CDR3 here is CASSQDYASGEQYF. The CDR3 nucleotides are TGCGCCAGCAGCCAAGATTATGCCTCGGGGGAGCAGTACTTC.

This clone was observed a single time. The chain has TRBV19 and TRBJ2-3, with D unresolved. The CDR3 spans 13 residues. CDR1 and CDR2 from the germline V gene are LNHDA and SQIVND (reference sequence). The V gene lost 5 bases and the J gene lost 6 bases, with 12 bases spanning the gap. The CDR3 DNA follows: TGTGCCAGTAGTGTAAATCCTAGGGATACGCAGTATTTT. Translating gives CASSVNPRDTQYF. The complete variable domain, with remaining parts taken from reference TRBV19 and TRBJ2-3, reads DGGITQSPKYLFRKEGQNVTLSCEQNLNHDAMYWYRQDPGQGLRLIYYSQIVNDFQKGDIAEGYSVSREKKESFPLTVTSAQKNPTAFYLCASSVNPRDTQYFGPGTRLTVL.

J is TRBJ2-7 and V is TRBV6-5; D gene ambiguous. Germline assignment: CDR1 MNHEY and CDR2 SVGAGI. The CDR3 length is 15 residues. With 6 bases removed from V and 0 bases from J, the gap between germline ends came to 15 bases. The CDR3 nucleotides are TGTGCCAGCAGGCCACAGCTTATGAGCTCCTACGAGCAGTACTTC. Translated, it gives CASRPQLMSSYEQYF.

This clone was observed a handful of times. V usage is TRBV5-1 and J usage is TRBJ2-1; TRBD2 aligns across 11 bases. The V gene end was trimmed by 4 bases and the J gene end by 0 bases; junction bases not matched to a gene: 6. CDR3 length: 17 amino acids. Germline CDR1 and CDR2: SGHRS and YFSETQ. Written as DNA, the CDR3 is TGCGCCAGCAGCCCGAGCACTAGCGGGAGCTCCTACAATGAGCAGTTCTTC. It is translated as CASSPSTSGSSYNEQFF.

The CDR3 reads CASSEEAGASTDTQYF. CDR3 coding DNA: TGTGCCAGCAGTGAAGAGGCAGGGGCGAGCACAGATACGCAGTATTTT. V is TRBV2 and J is TRBJ2-3; possibly TRBD1 for D (6 bases). Germline assignment: CDR1 SNHLY and CDR2 FYNNEI. The CDR3 sequence is 16 residues long. Trimming removed 1 base at V and 0 bases at J, with 11 bases between.

The rearrangement links TRBV7-7 to TRBJ1-1; no clear D. Trimming removed 2 bases from V and 3 bases from J, with 7 bases in between. This CDR3 spans 13 amino acids. Germline loops: CDR1 SSHAT, CDR2 FNYEAQ (reference sequence). CDR3 in DNA: TGTGCCAGCAGCTTAAATACAGACACTGAAGCTTTCTTT. This gives the protein CASSLNTDTEAFF.

The gene calls are TRBV7-8 and TRBJ2-7; maybe TRBD2 (5 bases). CDR3 length: 13 amino acids. V was trimmed by 5 bases and J by 3 bases, leaving 11 bases between them. Germline V gene data show CDR1 as SGHVS and CDR2 as FQNEAQ. As DNA, the CDR3 is TGTGCCAGCAGCCCAACTAGTTTCTACGAGCAGTACTTC. Amino acids: CASSPTSFYEQYF.

CDR3 sequence: CASSPGNSGNTIYF. The CDR3 nucleotides read TGTGCCAGCAGCCCGGGAAACTCTGGAAACACCATATATTTT. The V gene is TRBV5-4, the J gene TRBJ1-3; unclear D gene. Germline V gene data show CDR1 as SGHNT and CDR2 as YYREEE (reference sequence). Between the trimmed V and J ends, which lost 4 bases and 0 bases, there was a span of 8 bases. The CDR3 consists of 14 residues.

The V call is TRBV7-9, the J call TRBJ2-7; D perhaps matches TRBD2 (6 bases). The CDR3 has 14 amino acids. CDR1 SEHNR and CDR2 FQNEAQ come from the germline V gene (reference sequence). Between the trimmed V and J ends, which lost 4 bases and 5 bases, there was a span of 15 bases. The CDR3 is CASSYSRREHEQYF. The CDR3, as DNA: TGTGCCAGCAGCTACTCCCGACGGGAGCACGAGCAGTACTTC.

The chain combines TRBV6-5 with TRBJ2-7; TRBD2 is a possible D gene (6 bases). Looked up from germline, CDR1 is MNHEY and CDR2 is SVGAGI. The CDR3 covers 13 residues. V was cut by 5 bases and J by 3 bases, with 11 bases left in between. In DNA, the CDR3 is TGTGCCAGCAGTGTTGGAGGGAGCTACGAGCAGTACTTC. Translating gives CASSVGGSYEQYF.

The rearrangement uses TRBV30 and TRBJ1-2, with D uncertain. There are 12 residues in the CDR3. Per the germline V gene, CDR1 is GTSNPN and CDR2 is SVGIG (reference sequence). V dropped 3 bases and J dropped 10 bases, with 15 bases sitting between them. The CDR3, as DNA: TGTGCCTGGAGGAACCCAGCCCGTTCCTACACCTTC. This gives the protein CAWRNPARSYTF.

The chain uses TRBV9 and TRBJ2-1, with 7 bases fitting TRBD2. Germline values: CDR1 SGDLS, CDR2 YYNGEE. J lost 7 bases, V lost 0 bases, and 7 bases had no gene match. The CDR3 length is 15 residues. As DNA, the CDR3 is TGTGCCAGCAGCGTAGGCGCGGGAGTGGATAATGAGCAGTTCTTC. It codes for CASSVGAGVDNEQFF.

The chain recombines TRBV5-1 with TRBJ1-2, with D possibly TRBD1 on 6 matching bases. CDR3 length: 14 residues. Germline assignment: CDR1 SGHRS and CDR2 YFSETQ. The ends were cut back, 1 base at V and 2 bases at J, with 9 bases in the middle. DNA for the CDR3: TGCGCCAGCAGCTTGCAGGGGTTAAACTATGGCTACACCTTC. As protein: CASSLQGLNYGYTF.

V and J are TRBV10-3 and TRBJ1-2, with a possible D match to TRBD1 (5 bases). Per germline, CDR1 ENHRY and CDR2 SYGVKD. This CDR3 contains 12 residues. CDR3 protein: CVAGADNYGYTF. As DNA, the CDR3 is TGTGTCGCCGGGGCCGATAACTATGGCTACACCTTC.

The J gene is TRBJ1-3, the V gene TRBV7-2, with D possibly matching TRBD1 (5 bases). The CDR3 contains 17 residues. Germline loops: CDR1 SGHTA, CDR2 FQGNSA. The ends were cut back, 2 bases at V and 1 base at J, with 15 bases in the middle. The CDR3 here is CASSLSRDGGSGNTIYF. CDR3 sequence (DNA): TGTGCCAGCAGCTTATCCCGGGACGGTGGATCTGGAAACACCATATATTTT.

The V and J genes are TRBV7-2 and TRBJ2-3; perhaps TRBD2 as D (5 bases). V lost 0 bases and J 3 bases, leaving 10 bases between the germline ends. The CDR3 runs to 15 residues. CDR1 SGHTA and CDR2 FQGNSA come from the germline V gene. The CDR3 DNA is TGTGCCAGCAGCTTAGCGGGAGTGGTGACAGATACGCAGTATTTT. Encoded protein: CASSLAGVVTDTQYF.

J is TRBJ1-3 and V is TRBV7-2; no reliable D call. Trimming pared 1 base from V and 4 bases from J, leaving 2 bases between. Germline loops: CDR1 SGHTA, CDR2 FQGNSA. This CDR3 has 12 residues. The CDR3 region has the DNA TGTGCCAGCAGCTTAGGGGGAAACACCATATATTTT. It codes for CASSLGGNTIYF.

This sequence joins TRBV14 and TRBJ1-1, with D possibly matching TRBD1 (5 bases). CDR1 SGHDN and CDR2 FVKESK come from the germline V gene. This CDR3 comprises 15 residues. Trimming took off 6 bases at V and 3 bases at J, with 17 bases between the two ends. The CDR3 is CASSHIMEGYTEAFF. The DNA for the CDR3 is TGTGCCAGCAGTCATATTATGGAGGGGTACACTGAAGCTTTCTTT. Supplemented by reference TRBV14 and TRBJ1-1, the full variable domain reads EAGVTQFPSHSVIEKGQTVTLRCDPISGHDNLYWYRRVMGKEIKFLLHFVKESKQDESGMPNNRFLAERTGGTYSTLKVQPAELEDSGVYFCASSHIMEGYTEAFFGQGTRLTVV.

The J gene is TRBJ2-5, the V gene TRBV30; 8 bases map to TRBD2. This CDR3 region has 16 residues. In germline, CDR1 is GTSNPN, CDR2 SVGIG (reference sequence). Trimming at V came to 1 base and at J to 3 bases, leaving 10 bases not matched to a gene. The CDR3 loop is CAWSGLSGSWEETQYF. The CDR3 bases are TGTGCCTGGAGTGGGTTGAGCGGGAGTTGGGAAGAGACCCAGTACTTC.